This T cell receptor (beta chain) was profiled in a study of blood T cell repertoires in COVID-19. Study information: PBMCs, B-cell-depleted T cells, or T cells provided the cDNA or gDNA that made up the material.

In assigning cohorts, the study relied on participant-reported clinical history. Trimming shortened V by 0 bases and J by 15 bases, and 12 bases separated the two germline ends. The CDR3 extends over 11 amino acids. CDR1 DFQATT and CDR2 SNEGSKA come from the germline V gene (reference sequence). Source study methods: Reference gene primer amplification gave nucleated cell count estimates. Clones were sequenced by immunoSEQ multiplex PCR, and TCRdb holds only the in-frame ones, with some missing. V and J calls and clone size are given by that table; D and trimming were obtained from the DNA. The table shows a few hundred thousand clones, with 80% to 90% occurring only once.

V gene TRBV20-1 combines with J gene TRBJ2-1; D is undetermined. This clonotype was obtained from a middle-aged woman with acute COVID-19. Material for sequencing was PBMCs or T cells enriched from blood (not recorded which). CDR3 sequence (DNA): TGCAGTGCTAGAGATGCGGATTTTTTGTTCTTC. It is translated as CSARDADFLFF.